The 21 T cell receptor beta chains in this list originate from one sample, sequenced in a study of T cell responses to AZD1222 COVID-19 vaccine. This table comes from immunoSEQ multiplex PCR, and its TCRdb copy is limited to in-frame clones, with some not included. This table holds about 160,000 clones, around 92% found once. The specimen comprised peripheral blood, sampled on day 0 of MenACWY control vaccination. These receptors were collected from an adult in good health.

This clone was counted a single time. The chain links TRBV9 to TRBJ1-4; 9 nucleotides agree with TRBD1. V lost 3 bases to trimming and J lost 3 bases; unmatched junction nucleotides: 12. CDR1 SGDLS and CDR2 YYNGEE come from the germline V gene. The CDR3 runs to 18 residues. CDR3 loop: CASSAGNRGLGANEKLFF. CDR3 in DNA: TGTGCCAGCAGCGCGGGCAACAGGGGGCTAGGGGCTAATGAAAAACTGTTTTTT.

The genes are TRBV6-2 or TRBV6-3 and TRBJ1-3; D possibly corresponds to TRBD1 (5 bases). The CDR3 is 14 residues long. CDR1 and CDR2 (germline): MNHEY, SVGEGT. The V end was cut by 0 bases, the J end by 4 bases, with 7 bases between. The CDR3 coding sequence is TGTGCCAGCAGTTACTCGGGGCCCGGAAACACCATATATTTT. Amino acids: CASSYSGPGNTIYF.

The CDR3: CASSPRKGTEQYF. The CDR3 bases are TGTGCCAGCAGCCCACGGAAGGGTACCGAGCAGTACTTC. The J gene is TRBJ2-7, the V gene TRBV7-2; D not certain. The CDR3 contains 13 residues. The V end was cut by 5 bases, the J end by 6 bases, with 14 bases between. CDR1 is SGHTA and CDR2 is FQGNSA in the germline V gene.

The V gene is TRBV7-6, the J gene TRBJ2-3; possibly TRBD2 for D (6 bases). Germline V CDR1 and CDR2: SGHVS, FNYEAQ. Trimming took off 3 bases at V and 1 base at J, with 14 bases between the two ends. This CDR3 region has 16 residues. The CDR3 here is CASSLSLAPRTDTQYF. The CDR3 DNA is TGTGCCAGCAGCTTGTCACTAGCCCCGCGCACAGATACGCAGTATTTT.

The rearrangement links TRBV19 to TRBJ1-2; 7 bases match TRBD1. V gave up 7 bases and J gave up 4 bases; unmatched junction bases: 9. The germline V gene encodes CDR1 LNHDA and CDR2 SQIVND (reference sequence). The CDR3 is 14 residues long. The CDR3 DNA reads TGTGCCAGTAATAACAGGGGAAGCCGCTATGGCTACACCTTC. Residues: CASNNRGSRYGYTF.

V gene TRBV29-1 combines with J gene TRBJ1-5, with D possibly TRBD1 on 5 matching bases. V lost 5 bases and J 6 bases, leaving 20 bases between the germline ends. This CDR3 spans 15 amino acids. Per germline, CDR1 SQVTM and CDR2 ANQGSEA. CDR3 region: CSVSIGGGGSQPQHF. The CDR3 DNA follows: TGCAGCGTTTCCATTGGGGGTGGGGGAAGTCAGCCCCAGCATTTT.

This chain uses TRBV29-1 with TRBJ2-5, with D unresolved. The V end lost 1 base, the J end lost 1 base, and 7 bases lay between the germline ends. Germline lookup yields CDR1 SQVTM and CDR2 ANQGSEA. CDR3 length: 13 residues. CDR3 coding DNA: TGCAGCGTTGAAGGCGAGACCCAAGAGACCCAGTACTTC. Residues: CSVEGETQETQYF.

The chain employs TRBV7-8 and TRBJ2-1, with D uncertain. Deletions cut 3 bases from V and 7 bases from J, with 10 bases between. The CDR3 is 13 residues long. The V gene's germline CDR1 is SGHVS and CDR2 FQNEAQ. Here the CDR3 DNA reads TGTGCCAGCAGCTTTGGGGTGGGGAATGAGCAGTTCTTC. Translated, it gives CASSFGVGNEQFF.

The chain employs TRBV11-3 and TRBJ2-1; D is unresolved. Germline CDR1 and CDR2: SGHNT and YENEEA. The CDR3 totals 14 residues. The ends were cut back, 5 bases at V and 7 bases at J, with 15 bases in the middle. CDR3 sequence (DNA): TGTGCCAGCAGCCGTGACCCCAACCGAAATGAGCAGTTCTTC. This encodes CASSRDPNRNEQFF.

The CDR3: CAWSTLGRADTQYF. As DNA, the CDR3 is TGTGCCTGGAGTACCCTGGGGCGGGCAGATACGCAGTATTTT. This chain uses TRBV30 with TRBJ2-3, with D perhaps TRBD1 or TRBD2 (5 bases each). CDR1 is GTSNPN and CDR2 is SVGIG in the germline V gene (reference sequence). Trimming took 2 bases from V and 4 from J, leaving 13 bases between them. The CDR3 consists of 14 residues. Looking up the rest from reference TRBV30 and TRBJ2-3 gives the full variable domain: SQTIHQWPATLVQPVGSPLSLECTVEGTSNPNLYWYRQAAGRGLQLLFYSVGIGQISSEVPQNLSASRPQDRQFILSSKKLLLSDSGFYLCAWSTLGRADTQYFGPGTRLTVL.

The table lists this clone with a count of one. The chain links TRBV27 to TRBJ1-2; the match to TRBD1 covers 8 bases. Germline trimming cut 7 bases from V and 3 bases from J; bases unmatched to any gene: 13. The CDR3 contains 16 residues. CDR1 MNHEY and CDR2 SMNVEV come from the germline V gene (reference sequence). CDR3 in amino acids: CASTSRQGISHYGYTF. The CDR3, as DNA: TGTGCCAGCACCTCCCGACAGGGGATCTCCCACTATGGCTACACCTTC.

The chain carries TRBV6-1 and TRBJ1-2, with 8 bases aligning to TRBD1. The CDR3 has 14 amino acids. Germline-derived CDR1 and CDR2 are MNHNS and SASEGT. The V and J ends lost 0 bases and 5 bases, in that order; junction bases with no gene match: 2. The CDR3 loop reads CASSEAQGAYGYTF. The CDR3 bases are TGTGCCAGCAGTGAAGCTCAGGGGGCGTATGGCTACACCTTC.

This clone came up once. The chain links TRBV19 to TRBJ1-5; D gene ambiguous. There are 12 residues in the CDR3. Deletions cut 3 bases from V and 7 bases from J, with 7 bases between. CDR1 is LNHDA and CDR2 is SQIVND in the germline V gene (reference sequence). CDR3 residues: CASSILSQPQHF. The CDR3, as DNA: TGTGCCAGTAGTATCCTTTCGCAGCCCCAGCATTTT.

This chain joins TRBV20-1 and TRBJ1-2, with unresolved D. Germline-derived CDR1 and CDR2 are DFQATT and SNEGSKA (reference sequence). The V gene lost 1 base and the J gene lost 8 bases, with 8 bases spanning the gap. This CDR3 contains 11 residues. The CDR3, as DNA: TGCAGTGCTAGAGGTTCCAGCGGCTACACCTTC. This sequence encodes CSARGSSGYTF.

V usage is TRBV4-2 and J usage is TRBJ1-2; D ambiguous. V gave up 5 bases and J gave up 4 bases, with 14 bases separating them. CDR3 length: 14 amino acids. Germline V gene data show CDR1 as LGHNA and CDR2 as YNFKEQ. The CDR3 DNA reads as TGTGCCAGCAGCGGTTCTGTACAGCTCTATGGCTACACCTTC. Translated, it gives CASSGSVQLYGYTF.

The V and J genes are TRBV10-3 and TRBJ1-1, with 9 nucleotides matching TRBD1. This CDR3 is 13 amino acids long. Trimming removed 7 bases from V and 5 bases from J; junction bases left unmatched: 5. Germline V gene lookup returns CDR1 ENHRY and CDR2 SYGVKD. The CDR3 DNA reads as TGTGCCATCACCAGGACAGGGGTGACTGAAGCTTTCTTT. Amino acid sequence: CAITRTGVTEAFF.

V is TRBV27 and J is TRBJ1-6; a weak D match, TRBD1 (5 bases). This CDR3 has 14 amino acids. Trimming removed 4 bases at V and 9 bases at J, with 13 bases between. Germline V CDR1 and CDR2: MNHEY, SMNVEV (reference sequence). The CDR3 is CASSWRQSGSPLHF. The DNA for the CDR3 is TGTGCCAGCAGTTGGCGACAGTCGGGTTCACCCCTCCACTTT.

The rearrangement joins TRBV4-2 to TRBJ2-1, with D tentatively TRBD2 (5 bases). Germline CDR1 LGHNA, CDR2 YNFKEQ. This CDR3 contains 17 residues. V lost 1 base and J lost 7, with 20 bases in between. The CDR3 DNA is TGTGCCAGCAGCCAAGTGCAGAGGACCCCCTCGGGGAATGAGCAGTTCTTC. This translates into CASSQVQRTPSGNEQFF.

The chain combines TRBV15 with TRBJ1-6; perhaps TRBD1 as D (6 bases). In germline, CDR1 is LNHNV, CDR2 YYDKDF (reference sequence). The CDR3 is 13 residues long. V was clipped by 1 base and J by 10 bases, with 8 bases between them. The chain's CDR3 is CATSRGTASPLHF. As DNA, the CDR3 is TGTGCCACCAGCAGAGGGACAGCCTCACCCCTCCACTTT. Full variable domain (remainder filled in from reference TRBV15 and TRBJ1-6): DAMVIQNPRYQVTQFGKPVTLSCSQTLNHNVMYWYQQKSSQAPKLLFHYYDKDFNNEADTPDNFQSRRPNTSFCFLDIRSPGLGDTAMYLCATSRGTASPLHFGNGTRLTVT.

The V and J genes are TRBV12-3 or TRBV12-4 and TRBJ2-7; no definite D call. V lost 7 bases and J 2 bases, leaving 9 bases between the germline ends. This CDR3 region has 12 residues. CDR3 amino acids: CASTDNPYEQYF. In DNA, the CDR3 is TGTGCCAGCACCGACAATCCCTACGAGCAGTACTTC.

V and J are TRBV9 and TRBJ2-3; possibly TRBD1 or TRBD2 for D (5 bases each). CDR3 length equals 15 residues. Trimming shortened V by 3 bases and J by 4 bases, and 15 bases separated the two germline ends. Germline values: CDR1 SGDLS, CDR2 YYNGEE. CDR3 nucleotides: TGTGCCAGCAGCGCTTACGAGGGCAGGGCAGATACGCAGTATTTT. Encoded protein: CASSAYEGRADTQYF.